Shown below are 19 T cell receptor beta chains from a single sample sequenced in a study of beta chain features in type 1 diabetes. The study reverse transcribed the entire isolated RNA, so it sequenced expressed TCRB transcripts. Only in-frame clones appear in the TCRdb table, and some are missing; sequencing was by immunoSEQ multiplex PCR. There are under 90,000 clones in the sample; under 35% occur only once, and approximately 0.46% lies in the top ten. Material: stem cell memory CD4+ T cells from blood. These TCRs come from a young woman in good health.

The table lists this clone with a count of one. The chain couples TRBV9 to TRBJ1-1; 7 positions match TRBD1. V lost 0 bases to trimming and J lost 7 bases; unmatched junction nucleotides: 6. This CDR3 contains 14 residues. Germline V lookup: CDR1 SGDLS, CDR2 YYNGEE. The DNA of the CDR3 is TGTGCCAGCAGCGTAGGTACAGGGGACCTTGAAGCTTTCTTT. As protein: CASSVGTGDLEAFF.

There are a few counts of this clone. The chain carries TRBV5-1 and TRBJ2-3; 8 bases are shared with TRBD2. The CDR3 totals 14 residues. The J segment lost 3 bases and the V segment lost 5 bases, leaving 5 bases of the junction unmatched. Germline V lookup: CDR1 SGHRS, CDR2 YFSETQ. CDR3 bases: TGCGCCAGCAGAGGACTAGCTAGTACAGATACGCAGTATTTT. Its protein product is CASRGLASTDTQYF.

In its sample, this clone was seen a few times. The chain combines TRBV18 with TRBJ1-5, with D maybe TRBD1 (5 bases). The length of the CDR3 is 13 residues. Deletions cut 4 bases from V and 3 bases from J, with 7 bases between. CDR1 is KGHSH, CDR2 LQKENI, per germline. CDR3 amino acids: CASSQDNNQPQHF. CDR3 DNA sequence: TGTGCCAGCTCACAGGACAACAATCAGCCCCAGCATTTT. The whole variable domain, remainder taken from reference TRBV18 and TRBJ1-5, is NAGVMQNPRHLVRRRGQEARLRCSPMKGHSHVYWYRQLPEEGLKFMVYLQKENIIDESGMPKERFSAEFPKEGPSILRIQQVVRGDSAAYFCASSQDNNQPQHFGDGTRLSIL.

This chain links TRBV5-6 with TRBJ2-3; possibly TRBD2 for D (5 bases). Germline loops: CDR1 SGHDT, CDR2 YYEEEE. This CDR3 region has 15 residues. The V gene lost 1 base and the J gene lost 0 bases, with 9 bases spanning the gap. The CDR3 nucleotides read TGTGCCAGCAGCTTGTTCGGGGTTAGCACAGATACGCAGTATTTT. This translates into CASSLFGVSTDTQYF.

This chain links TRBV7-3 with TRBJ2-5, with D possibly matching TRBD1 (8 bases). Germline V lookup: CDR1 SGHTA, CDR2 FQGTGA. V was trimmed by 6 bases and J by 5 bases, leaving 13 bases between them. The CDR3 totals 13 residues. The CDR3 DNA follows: TGTGCCAGCAGTATACAGGGGGGGGAGACCCAGTACTTC. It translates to CASSIQGGETQYF.

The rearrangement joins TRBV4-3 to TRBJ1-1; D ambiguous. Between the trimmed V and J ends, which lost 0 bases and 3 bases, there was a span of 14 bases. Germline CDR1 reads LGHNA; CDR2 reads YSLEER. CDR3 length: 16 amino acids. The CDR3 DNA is TGCGCCAGCAGCCAAGATTTAACACGGGAGGACACTGAAGCTTTCTTT. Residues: CASSQDLTREDTEAFF.

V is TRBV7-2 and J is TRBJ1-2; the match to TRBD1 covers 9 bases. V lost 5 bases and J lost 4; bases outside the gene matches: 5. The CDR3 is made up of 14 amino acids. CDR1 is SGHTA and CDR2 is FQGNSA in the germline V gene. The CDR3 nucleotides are TGTGCCAGCAGCACGGGACAGGGTTCCTATGGCTACACCTTC. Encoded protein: CASSTGQGSYGYTF.

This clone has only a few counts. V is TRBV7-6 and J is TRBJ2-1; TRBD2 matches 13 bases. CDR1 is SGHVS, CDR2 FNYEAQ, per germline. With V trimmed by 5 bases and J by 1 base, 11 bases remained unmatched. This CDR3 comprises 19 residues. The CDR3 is CASSASSGLAGPSYNEQFF. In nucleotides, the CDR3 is TGTGCCAGCAGCGCATCATCGGGACTAGCGGGGCCATCCTACAATGAGCAGTTCTTC.

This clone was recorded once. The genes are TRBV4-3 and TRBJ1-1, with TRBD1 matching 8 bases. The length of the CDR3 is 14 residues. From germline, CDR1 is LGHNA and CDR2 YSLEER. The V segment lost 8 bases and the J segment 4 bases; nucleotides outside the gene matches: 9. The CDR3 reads CASARSTGGTEAFF. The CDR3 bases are TGCGCCAGCGCTCGATCAACAGGGGGCACTGAAGCTTTCTTT.

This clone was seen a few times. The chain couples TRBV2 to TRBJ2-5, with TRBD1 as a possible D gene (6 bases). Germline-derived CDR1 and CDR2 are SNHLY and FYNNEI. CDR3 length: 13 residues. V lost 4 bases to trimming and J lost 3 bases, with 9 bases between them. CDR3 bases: TGTGCCAGCAGTGCGGACAGAGAAGAGACCCAGTACTTC. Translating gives CASSADREETQYF.

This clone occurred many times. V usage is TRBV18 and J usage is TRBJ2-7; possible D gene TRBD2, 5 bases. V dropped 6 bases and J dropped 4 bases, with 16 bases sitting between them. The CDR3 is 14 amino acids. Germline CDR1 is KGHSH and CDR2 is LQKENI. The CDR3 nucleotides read TGTGCCAGCTCGGGGATCGAGGGCGGGTACGAGCAGTACTTC. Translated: CASSGIEGGYEQYF.

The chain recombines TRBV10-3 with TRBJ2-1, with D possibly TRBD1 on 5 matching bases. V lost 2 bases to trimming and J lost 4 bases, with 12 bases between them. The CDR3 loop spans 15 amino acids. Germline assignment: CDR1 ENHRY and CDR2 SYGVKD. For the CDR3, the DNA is TGTGCCATCAGTGAGAGGCAGGGCACGTACAATGAGCAGTTCTTC. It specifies CAISERQGTYNEQFF.

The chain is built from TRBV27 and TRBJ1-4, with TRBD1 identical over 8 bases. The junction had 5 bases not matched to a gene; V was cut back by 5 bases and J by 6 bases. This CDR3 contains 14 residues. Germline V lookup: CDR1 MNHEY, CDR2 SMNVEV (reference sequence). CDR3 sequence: CASSHRGYDEKLFF. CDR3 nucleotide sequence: TGTGCCAGCAGTCACAGGGGGTATGATGAAAAACTGTTTTTT.

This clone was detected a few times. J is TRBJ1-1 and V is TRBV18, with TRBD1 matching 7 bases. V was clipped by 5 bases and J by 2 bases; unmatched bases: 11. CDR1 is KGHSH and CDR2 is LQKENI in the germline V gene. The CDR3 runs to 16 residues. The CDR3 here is CASSALRTGHNTEAFF. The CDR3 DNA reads TGTGCCAGCTCAGCCTTACGGACAGGTCATAACACTGAAGCTTTCTTT.

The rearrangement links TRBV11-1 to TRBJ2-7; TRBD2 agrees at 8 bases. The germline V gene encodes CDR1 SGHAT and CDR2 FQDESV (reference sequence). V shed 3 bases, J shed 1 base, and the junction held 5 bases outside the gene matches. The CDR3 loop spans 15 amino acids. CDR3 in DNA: TGTGCCAGCAGCTTGCTAGCGGGTTCTTCCTACGAGCAGTACTTC. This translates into CASSLLAGSSYEQYF.

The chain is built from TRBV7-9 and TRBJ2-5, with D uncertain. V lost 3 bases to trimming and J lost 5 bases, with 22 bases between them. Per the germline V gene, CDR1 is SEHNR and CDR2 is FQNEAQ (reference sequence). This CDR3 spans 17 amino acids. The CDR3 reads CASSFLTSGTGGETQYF. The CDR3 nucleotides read TGTGCCAGCAGCTTTTTGACCTCGGGTACGGGTGGGGAGACCCAGTACTTC. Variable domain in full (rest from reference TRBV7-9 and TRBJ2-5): DTGVSQNPRHKITKRGQNVTFRCDPISEHNRLYWYRQTLGQGPEFLTYFQNEAQLEKSRLLSDRFSAERPKGSFSTLEIQRTEQGDSAMYLCASSFLTSGTGGETQYFGPGTRLLVL.

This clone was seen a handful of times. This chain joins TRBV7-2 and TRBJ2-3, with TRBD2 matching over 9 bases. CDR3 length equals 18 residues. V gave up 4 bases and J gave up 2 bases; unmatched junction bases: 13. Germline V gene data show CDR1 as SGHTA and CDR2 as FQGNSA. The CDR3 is CASSSPFFAGGTTDTQYF. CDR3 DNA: TGTGCCAGCAGCTCCCCGTTTTTTGCGGGGGGGACCACAGATACGCAGTATTTT.

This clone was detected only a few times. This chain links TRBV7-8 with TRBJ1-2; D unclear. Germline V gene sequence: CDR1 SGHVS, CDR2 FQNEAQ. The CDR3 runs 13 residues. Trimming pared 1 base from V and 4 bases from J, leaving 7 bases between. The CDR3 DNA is TGTGCCAGCAGCTTAGACGGTGGCTATGGCTACACCTTC. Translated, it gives CASSLDGGYGYTF.

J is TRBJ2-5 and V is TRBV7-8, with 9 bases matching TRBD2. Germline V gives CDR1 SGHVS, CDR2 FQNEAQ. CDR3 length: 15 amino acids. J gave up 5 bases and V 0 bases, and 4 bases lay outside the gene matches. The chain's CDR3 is CASSLAGTSPETQYF. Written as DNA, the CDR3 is TGTGCCAGCAGCTTAGCAGGGACTAGCCCGGAGACCCAGTACTTC. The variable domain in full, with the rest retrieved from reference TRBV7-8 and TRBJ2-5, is GAGVSQSPRYKVAKRGQDVALRCDPISGHVSLFWYQQALGQGPEFLTYFQNEAQLDKSGLPSDRFFAERPEGSVSTLKIQRTQQEDSAVYLCASSLAGTSPETQYFGPGTRLLVL.